These 22 T cell receptor beta chains originate from one sample sequenced in a study of early T cells in non-severe SARS-CoV-2 infection. TCRdb reanalysed the 5' RACE reads using MiXCR and keeps one entry per CDR3 protein. The repertoire has about 48,000 distinct CDR3 sequences, about 9.2% of them found once; the top ten carry about 8.6%. Sequences were obtained from whole blood. These receptors were collected from an adult who was a healthcare worker with PCR-confirmed SARS-CoV-2 infection or an uninfected control (not recorded which).

In regard to this clonotype: This sequence may be a read error, since a much larger clone differs from it by one base. This chain uses TRBV7-6 with TRBJ2-3; D possibly corresponds to TRBD1 (5 bases). Germline V gene data show CDR1 as SGHVS and CDR2 as FNYEAQ. The CDR3 runs 15 residues. The CDR3 DNA follows: TGTGCCAGCAGACCTTCGACAGTTAGCACAGATACGCAGAATTTT. This gives the protein CASRPSTVSTDTQNF.

The chain combines TRBV9 with TRBJ1-2; 8 nucleotides agree with TRBD1. The CDR3 consists of 18 residues. The V and J ends lost 4 bases and 6 bases, in that order; junction bases with no gene match: 20. The V gene's germline CDR1 is SGDLS and CDR2 YYNGEE. CDR3 sequence: CASSPSSRGQGAIDGYTF. DNA of the CDR3: TGTGCCAGCAGCCCCTCCTCGCGGGGGCAGGGGGCGATTGATGGCTACACCTTC.

The gene calls are TRBV6-5 and TRBJ2-7; D may match TRBD1 or TRBD2 (5 bases each). Trimming shortened V by 5 bases and J by 5 bases, and 10 bases separated the two germline ends. This CDR3 region has 12 residues. Germline assignment: CDR1 MNHEY and CDR2 SVGAGI. The CDR3 sequence is CASSPRGDEQYF. For the CDR3, the DNA is TGTGCCAGCAGTCCCCGAGGGGACGAGCAGTACTTC.

There are a few counts of this clonotype. This rearrangement joins TRBV5-6 to TRBJ2-1; D possibly uses TRBD1 or TRBD2 (5 bases each). CDR3 length: 16 amino acids. Germline CDR1 SGHDT, CDR2 YYEEEE. Trimming pared 5 bases from V and 3 bases from J, leaving 18 bases between. The CDR3 region is CASRQNRDGYYNEQFF. The CDR3 DNA is TGTGCCAGCAGACAAAACCGGGACGGATACTACAATGAGCAGTTCTTC.

This clonotype occurred a few times. The gene calls are TRBV7-9 and TRBJ1-1; D not resolved. The CDR3 totals 15 residues. The V and J ends lost 5 bases and 1 base respectively, with 14 bases between them. Germline V gene data show CDR1 as SEHNR and CDR2 as FQNEAQ (reference sequence). The CDR3 DNA is TGTGCCAGCAGCCCCACCCAAATAGGGAACACTGAAGCTTTCTTT. This codes for CASSPTQIGNTEAFF.

This clonotype appeared a few times. The J gene is TRBJ2-4, the V gene TRBV5-1; 8 bases are a match to TRBD1. The CDR3 totals 15 residues. V was clipped by 0 bases and J by 1 base; unmatched bases: 0. Germline V gene data show CDR1 as SGHRS and CDR2 as YFSETQ. CDR3 amino acids: CASSLGQGAKNIQYF. The CDR3 DNA sequence: TGCGCCAGCAGCTTGGGACAGGGGGCCAAAAACATTCAGTACTTC.

This clonotype occurred many times. The chain joins TRBV7-2 to TRBJ2-3; the match to TRBD2 covers 8 bases. The length of the CDR3 is 14 residues. Unmatched junction bases numbered 0, after V lost 3 bases and J lost 1 base. Germline CDR1 reads SGHTA; CDR2 reads FQGNSA. The CDR3 DNA is TGTGCCAGCAGCTTGACTAGCGGCACAGATACGCAGTATTTT. Translated: CASSLTSGTDTQYF.

This clonotype was counted at least ten times. This chain connects TRBV7-8 to TRBJ2-7; D perhaps matches TRBD2 (5 bases). The V and J ends lost 1 base and 1 base respectively, with 8 bases between them. The CDR3 runs to 14 residues. Germline assignment: CDR1 SGHVS and CDR2 FQNEAQ. The DNA of the CDR3 is TGTGCCAGCAGCTTAGGAGGGTATTCCTACGAGCAGTACTTC. It is translated as CASSLGGYSYEQYF.

This clonotype was seen at least ten times. The chain recombines TRBV4-2 with TRBJ2-7; TRBD1 or TRBD2 may be the D gene (5 bases each). Germline values: CDR1 LGHNA, CDR2 YNFKEQ. Trimming took off 0 bases at V and 6 bases at J, with 15 bases between the two ends. There are 15 residues in the CDR3. In DNA, the CDR3 is TGTGCCAGCAGCCAAGAATTGGGACCTCCGGCCGAGCAGTACTTC. This translates into CASSQELGPPAEQYF.

The chain links TRBV7-8 to TRBJ2-1; 8 nucleotides agree with TRBD2. Germline V CDR1 and CDR2: SGHVS, FQNEAQ. J lost 7 bases, V lost 5 bases, and 7 bases had no gene match. The CDR3 is 14 residues long. The CDR3 sequence: CASSTGTSVNEQFF. The CDR3 bases are TGTGCCAGCAGCACCGGGACTAGTGTAAATGAGCAGTTCTTC.

This sequence joins TRBV7-3 and TRBJ2-5; D gene uncertain. The CDR3 loop spans 13 amino acids. Trimming stripped 2 bases from V and 5 bases from J, with 9 bases between. Germline assignment: CDR1 SGHTA and CDR2 FQGTGA. The CDR3 reads CASSLYAGETQYF. CDR3 nucleotides: TGTGCCAGCAGCTTATACGCCGGGGAGACCCAGTACTTC. Supplemented by reference TRBV7-3 and TRBJ2-5, the full variable domain reads GAGVSQTPSNKVTEKGKYVELRCDPISGHTALYWYRQSLGQGPEFLIYFQGTGAADDSGLPNDRFFAVRPEGSVSTLKIQRTERGDSAVYLCASSLYAGETQYFGPGTRLLVL.

This clonotype has a count of ten or more. The J gene is TRBJ1-3, the V gene TRBV12-3 or TRBV12-4, with a weak D call TRBD1 (5 bases). The CDR3 contains 15 residues. V was clipped by 3 bases and J by 0 bases, with 9 bases between them. The DNA of the CDR3 is TGTGCCAGCAGTTTTCAGGACAACTCTGGAAACACCATATATTTT. Its protein product is CASSFQDNSGNTIYF.

This clonotype has more than one count but fewer than ten. The chain employs TRBV3-1 and TRBJ2-1, with no clear D. The length of the CDR3 is 15 residues. Looked up from germline, CDR1 is LGHDT and CDR2 is YNNKEL (reference sequence). V gave up 0 bases and J gave up 7 bases, with 13 bases separating them. The CDR3 protein is CASSQDTVAVNEQFF. The CDR3 DNA follows: TGTGCCAGCAGCCAAGATACGGTAGCTGTGAATGAGCAGTTCTTC.

This clonotype was seen only a few times. Written as DNA, the CDR3 is TGCAGCGTTGAAGGGGGCCAGGGACCCGACTATGGCTACACCTTC. It codes for CSVEGGQGPDYGYTF. The chain recombines TRBV29-1 with TRBJ1-2; the D gene is possibly TRBD1 (5 bases). In germline, CDR1 is SQVTM, CDR2 ANQGSEA. Trimming took off 1 base at V and 3 bases at J, with 15 bases between the two ends. CDR3 length equals 15 residues.

The J gene is TRBJ2-7, the V gene TRBV20-1; D might be TRBD1 (6 bases). The CDR3 is 13 residues long. Germline CDR1 and CDR2: DFQATT and SNEGSKA (reference sequence). V shed 6 bases and J shed 1 base, with 13 bases lying between them. The CDR3 sequence is CSAPPQGSYEQYF. The CDR3 DNA follows: TGCAGTGCCCCACCCCAGGGGTCCTACGAGCAGTACTTC.

This clonotype was seen many times. The gene calls are TRBV11-2 and TRBJ1-2, with D possibly matching TRBD1 (5 bases). CDR1 and CDR2 (germline): SGHAT, FQNNGV. V gave up 2 bases and J gave up 4 bases, with 11 bases separating them. CDR3 length: 14 residues. The CDR3 here is CASSLTGQSYGYTF. DNA for the CDR3: TGTGCCAGCAGCTTAACGGGGCAGAGCTATGGCTACACCTTC.

In its sample, this clonotype was seen many times. The chain is built from TRBV4-2 and TRBJ2-1, with 7 bases lining up with TRBD2. Unmatched junction bases numbered 1, after V lost 3 bases and J lost 2 bases. This CDR3 contains 14 residues. CDR1 is LGHNA and CDR2 is YNFKEQ in the germline V gene. CDR3 sequence (DNA): TGTGCCAGCAGCCAGCTAGCGGCCTACAATGAGCAGTTCTTC. It codes for CASSQLAAYNEQFF.

The sample holds many counts of this clonotype. This chain links TRBV11-2 with TRBJ2-7; a possible D gene is TRBD2 (5 bases). Trimming took 6 bases from V and 5 from J, leaving 20 bases between them. The CDR3 length is 15 residues. CDR1 is SGHAT and CDR2 is FQNNGV in the germline V gene. Here the CDR3 DNA reads TGTGCCAGCAGTTACGGACCGGAACTAGTCGACGAGCAGTACTTC. Its protein product is CASSYGPELVDEQYF.

V is TRBV4-1 and J is TRBJ2-4; TRBD1 might be the D (6 bases). CDR1 MGHRA and CDR2 YSYEKL come from the germline V gene. Trimming cost V 0 bases and J 6 bases, with 12 bases left between them. This CDR3 region has 15 residues. The DNA for the CDR3 is TGCGCCAGCAGCCAAGATAGGACAGCCCGAAACATTCAGTACTTC. Translation gives CASSQDRTARNIQYF.

In this sample, this clonotype turned up many times. The chain couples TRBV5-5 to TRBJ2-1; 10 bases are shared with TRBD2. The germline V gene has CDR1 SGHKS and CDR2 YYEKEE (reference sequence). This CDR3 has 16 residues. Germline trimming cut 1 base from V and 9 bases from J; bases unmatched to any gene: 10. The CDR3 sequence is CASSLRAASGSFEQFF. The DNA for the CDR3 is TGTGCCAGCAGCTTGAGGGCGGCTAGCGGGAGCTTTGAGCAGTTCTTC. Variable domain in full (rest from reference TRBV5-5 and TRBJ2-1): DAGVTQSPTHLIKTRGQQVTLRCSPISGHKSVSWYQQVLGQGPQFIFQYYEKEERGRGNFPDRFSARQFPNYSSELNVNALLLGDSALYLCASSLRAASGSFEQFFGPGTRLTVL.

This rearrangement joins TRBV6-7 to TRBJ1-2; D is unclear. TRBV6-7 is an ORF, and what it does is uncertain. V lost 2 bases, J lost 3 bases, and 1 base lay in between. CDR3 length equals 11 residues. DNA of the CDR3: TGTGCCAGCAGTTACCACTATGGCTACACCTTC. It specifies CASSYHYGYTF.

The sample holds many counts of this clonotype. The chain combines TRBV27 with TRBJ2-4; 8 bases fit TRBD1. The CDR3 spans 14 residues. Germline-derived CDR1 and CDR2 are MNHEY and SMNVEV (reference sequence). V shed 3 bases and J 7 bases; nucleotides not matched to a gene: 5. Here the CDR3 reads CASSLYRGANIQYF. The CDR3 DNA is TGTGCCAGCAGTTTGTACAGGGGGGCGAACATTCAGTACTTC.